This T cell receptor beta chain was profiled in a study of Graves' ophthalmopathy and Graves' hyperthyroidism (dated by TCRdb to between 2017 and 2018). Context from the whole study: Hyperthyroidism was considered stable if no progression to ophthalmopathy occurred within 18 months of follow-up. TCR beta repertoire signatures were used to distinguish Graves' ophthalmopathy from Graves' hyperthyroidism and to predict progression to ophthalmopathy. In total, around 140 blood samples were TCR-sequenced: around 42 ophthalmopathy, some 75 hyperthyroidism and about 17 hyperthyroidism-to-ophthalmopathy patients. To explore V-J signatures that distinguish ophthalmopathy from hyperthyroidism, a discovery set of about a hundred patients was enrolled, made up of 40 to 45 with ophthalmopathy and roughly 55 with stable hyperthyroidism. An independent validation cohort comprised around 19 hyperthyroidism patients and over 15 patients who later progressed from hyperthyroidism to ophthalmopathy. In several hyperthyroidism patients, the T-cell repertoires found in thyroid tissue were compared with those found in blood. Following sampling, methimazole starting at 30 mg daily was administered to hyperthyroidism patients, and high-dose intravenous methylprednisolone was administered to ophthalmopathy patients.

For repertoire sequencing, the TCR beta CDR3 regions were amplified from RNA transcripts. HTBI primers and the Qiagen OneStep RT-PCR kit were used in a first-round RT-PCR, which was followed by a second-round multiplex PCR, size selection and purification. The libraries underwent paired-end sequencing with 100 bp reads on an Illumina HiSeq2000. The paper's processing steps were these. SOAPnuke was used to process the reads, throwing out any read that had adapters, had uncalled bases, had a mean Phred below 15, or lacked an exact constant-primer or identifier match. COPE v1.2.5 was used to merge high-quality paired reads. Unique nucleotide sequences were defined as clonotypes and aligned to IMGT TRB V, D and J references using MiTCR v1.1. The analysis was limited to V-J combinations with a frequency above 0.0001, which together covered approximately 99% of the repertoires. For each V-J combination, a TCR clonal expansion and chaos score was defined as the ratio of F50 clonal expansion to chaos observed in the TCRdist matrix. Welch's t-statistics and random forest were used to narrow the features down to 13 V-J combinations, which were then fed into a naive Bayes classifier. The Morisita-Horn index was used to measure how similar the thyroid and blood repertoires were. TCRdb applied fastp at Q25 and MiXCR to the public reads, then kept only in-frame beta chains. Each entry is one CDR3 protein sequence, shown with its most common DNA and genes. None of the V and J calls come from the authors' own analysis; TCRdb made them. Recorded for this sample are 580,000 or so distinct CDR3 sequences; roughly 40% of them occurred a single time. The ten largest make up about 4.2% of the sample.

Hyperthyroidism patients were newly diagnosed, with disease duration under 2 months, and aged 18 to 65 years. Patients were excluded if they had other autoimmune diseases, uncontrolled infections, pregnancy or lactation. Diagnosis relied on clinical symptoms, serum thyroxine, TRAb, thyroid ultrasound and orbital computed tomography. Trizol reagent was used to extract the total RNA, and its quality was then checked on an Agilent 2100 Bioanalyzer. V sheds 0 bases and J sheds 0 bases, leaving 19 bases between their ends. Including the terminal cysteine and phenylalanine, the CDR3 comprises 19 residues. Only the CDR3 part of the read is kept: 57 bases, read in frame from the first base. From a lookup of the germline V gene, CDR1 and CDR2 are SGDLS and YYNGEE. This clonotype was seen a few times. Its antigen remains undetermined. Per-nucleotide qualities are absent, and no much larger clonotype sits a single base away.

What the study reported, not specific to this receptor: Most expanded thyroid clonotypes with a frequency above 0.001 also appeared in blood, which suggests that blood repertoires may reflect the immune response in the thyroid. The 13-signature model separated ophthalmopathy from stable hyperthyroidism with roughly 89% sensitivity and 81.08% specificity in cross-validation, and 80%/75% in the test set. No statistical method was used to predetermine the sample size, and group allocation was not hidden from the investigators. In validation, the model predicted ophthalmopathy progression with about 71% sensitivity and 72.22% specificity; 12 predicted patients were CT-confirmed with GO in a median of approximately 6.5 months.

Sequencing was performed on peripheral blood or thyroid tissue (not recorded which). The receptor comes from an adult man with Graves' hyperthyroidism. Recombination linked TRBV9 to TRBJ1-3; the D gene identity is not certain. CDR3 loop: CASSVDPRAVRGSGNTIYF. The DNA sequence is given as TGTGCCAGCAGCGTAGATCCTCGGGCGGTTAGAGGCTCTGGAAACACCATATATTTT.